This T cell receptor beta chain was captured in a study of T cell repertoires in cytomegalovirus infection. Study results and limitations: Within the response measured ex vivo, HLA-C-restricted CMV-specific TCR beta clonotypes were dominant.

This clonotype has at least ten counts. The antigen is undetermined. TCRdb re-analysed the reads in MiXCR, keeping a single row per CDR3 protein. The sample lists fewer than 350,000 distinct CDR3 sequences; about 17% were seen once. Germline loops: CDR1 SGHTA, CDR2 FQGNSA. The CDR3 consists of 16 residues. Trimming left V 6 bases short and J 0 bases short, with 14 bases between. The sample taken for sequencing was PBMCs. The receptor was isolated from a human donor in good health (CMV status not recorded). Some clones in this sample may be carry-over from other donors' samples. This chain uses TRBV7-2 with TRBJ2-2, with D perhaps TRBD1 or TRBD2 (5 bases each). The chain's CDR3 is CASSQTGTANTGELFF. CDR3 DNA: TGTGCCAGCAGTCAAACCGGGACGGCGAACACCGGGGAGCTGTTTTTT.